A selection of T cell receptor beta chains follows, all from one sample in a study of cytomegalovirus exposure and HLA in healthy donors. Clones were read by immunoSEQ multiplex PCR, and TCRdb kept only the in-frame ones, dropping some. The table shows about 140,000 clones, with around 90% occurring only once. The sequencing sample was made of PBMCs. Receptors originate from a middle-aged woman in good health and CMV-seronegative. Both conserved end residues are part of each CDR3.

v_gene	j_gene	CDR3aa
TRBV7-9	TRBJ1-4	CASSSVQGANEKLFF
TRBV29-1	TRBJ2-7	CSAQRATGFYEQYF
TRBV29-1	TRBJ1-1	CSVGTGSAEAFF
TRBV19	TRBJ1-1	CASSIPLNTEAFF
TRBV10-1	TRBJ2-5	CASRQSGLAGVGETQYF
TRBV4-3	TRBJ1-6	CASSQDLYSPLHF
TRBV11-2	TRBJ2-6	CASSQQELGGANVLTF
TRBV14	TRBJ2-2	CASSQDQDRVGTGELFF
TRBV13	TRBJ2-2	CASSFTGNTGELFF
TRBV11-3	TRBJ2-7	CASSLGAYEQYF
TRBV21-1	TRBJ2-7	CAGGGGSISSYEQYF
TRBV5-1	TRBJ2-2	CASSLVGQGAAGELFF
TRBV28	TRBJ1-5	CASSPGQYSNQPQHF
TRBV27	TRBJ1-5	CASRGQGNQPQHF
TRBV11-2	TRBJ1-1	CASSFSRRGTEAFF
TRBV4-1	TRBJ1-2	CASSHTTTGGGYGYTF
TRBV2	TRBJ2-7	CASRTDRWGLASSYEQYF
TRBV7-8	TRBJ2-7	CASSPRQGSYEQYF
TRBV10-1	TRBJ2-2	CASKRAGGETGELFF
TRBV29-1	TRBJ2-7	CSVLKLRDRSYEQYF
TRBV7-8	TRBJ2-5	CASSFRPGGHQETQYF
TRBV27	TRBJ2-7	CASSFGGGAYEQYF
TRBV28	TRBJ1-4	CASSDGQRNNEKLFF
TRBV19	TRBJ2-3	CASSMVGLRGDTQYF
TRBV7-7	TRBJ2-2	CASSFSGTSGLGELFF
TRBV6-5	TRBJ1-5	CASIFNRGNQPQHF